This TCR beta chain was captured in a study of cytotoxic CD8 clonotypes in ibrutinib-treated CLL. TCRdb keeps only in-frame clones here, not all; method: immunoSEQ multiplex PCR. Of about 200,000 clones listed, around 70% are singletons. The V gene's germline CDR1 is SGHNT and CDR2 YYREEE (reference sequence). The V and J ends lost 1 base and 5 bases, in that order; junction bases with no gene match: 7. This CDR3 is 16 amino acids long. The source material was PBMCs, sampled after 24 months of ibrutinib treatment. The V gene is TRBV5-4, the J gene TRBJ1-3; 9 bases are a match to TRBD1. The sequence derives from a human donor with chronic lymphocytic leukemia. The CDR3 reads CASSLRDRDLRNTIYF. The CDR3 region has the DNA TGTGCCAGCAGCTTGCGGGACAGGGATTTAAGAAACACCATATATTTT.